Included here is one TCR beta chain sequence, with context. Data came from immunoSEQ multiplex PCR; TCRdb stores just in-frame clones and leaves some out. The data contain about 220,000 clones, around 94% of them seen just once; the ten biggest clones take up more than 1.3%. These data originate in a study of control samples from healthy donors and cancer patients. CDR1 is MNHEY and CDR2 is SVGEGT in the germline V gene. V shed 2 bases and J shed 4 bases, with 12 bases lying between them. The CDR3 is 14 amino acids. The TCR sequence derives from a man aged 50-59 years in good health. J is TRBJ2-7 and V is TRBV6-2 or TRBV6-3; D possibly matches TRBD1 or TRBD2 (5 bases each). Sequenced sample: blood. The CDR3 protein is CASSYRGVGYEQYF. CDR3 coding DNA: TGTGCCAGCAGTTACAGGGGAGTCGGGTACGAGCAGTACTTC.